Listed below are T cell receptor beta chains from one sample, sequenced in a study of blood T cell repertoires in COVID-19. The assay was immunoSEQ multiplex PCR, and TCRdb's table has in-frame clones only and misses some. The repertoire holds 79,000 or so clones, with 70% to 90% as singletons. The sequenced sample consisted of peripheral blood. The receptors were sampled from a man aged 55 to 69 with COVID-19, enrolled during active disease. CDR3s include the opening cysteine and the closing phenylalanine or tryptophan. Each record gives: D gene, J gene, V gene, clone size, CDR3 DNA, CDR3 protein. D genes are given only for firm matches. Clone size, where shown, is once, few, many, or a class for clones that have expanded.

TRBD1 | TRBJ2-1 | TRBV30 | . | TGTGCCTGGAGTTGGGACAGGGCGACGGGTGAGCAGTTCTTC | CAWSWDRATGEQFF
. | TRBJ2-5 | TRBV3-1/TRBV3-2 | . | TGTGCCAGCAGCCAAGTGAGAAAAGAGACCCAGTACTTC | CASSQVRKETQYF
TRBD1 | TRBJ1-3 | TRBV6-5 | . | TGTGCCAGCAGCACAGGGGTCTCTGGAAACACCATATATTTT | CASSTGVSGNTIYF
. | TRBJ2-2 | TRBV3-1/TRBV3-2 | . | TGTGCCAGCAGCTCCCTCGGCGGGGGCGCTTTCACCGGGGAGCTGTTTTTT | CASSSLGGGAFTGELFF
TRBD1 | TRBJ1-2 | TRBV6-1 | . | TGTGCCAGCAGTAGTGGGACAGGGTTTAGTGATGGCTACACCTTC | CASSSGTGFSDGYTF
. | TRBJ1-1 | TRBV6-6 | once | TGTGCCAGCAGTTACTCCCCGGGTGGAGAGACTGAAGCTTTCTTT | CASSYSPGGETEAFF
TRBD2 | TRBJ2-3 | TRBV2 | once | TGTGCCAGCGGCTCAACAGCGGGGGGTCCGTATTTT | CASGSTAGGPYF
TRBD1 | TRBJ1-3 | TRBV4-1 | once | TGCGCCAGCAGCCATTCGACAGGGCCATCTGGAAACACCATATATTTT | CASSHSTGPSGNTIYF
. | TRBJ2-1 | TRBV7-3 | . | TGTGCCAGCAGCTTAATTGGGGAGTTTCTCTACAATGAGCAGTTCTTC | CASSLIGEFLYNEQFF
TRBD2 | TRBJ2-1 | TRBV9 | . | TGTGCCAGCAGCCCCCGGGTAGCGGGGGGCAATGAGCAGTTCTTC | CASSPRVAGGNEQFF
. | TRBJ1-4 | TRBV19 | . | TGTGCCAGTACCCCTAATCCCCCGGGGAGGTTCCCCACTGGGGGTGAAAAACTGTTTTTT | CASTPNPPGRFPTGGEKLFF
TRBD1 | TRBJ1-1 | TRBV6-5 | . | TGTGCCAGCTCTCGGACAGGGGGGAACACTGAAGCTTTCTTT | CASSRTGGNTEAFF
. | TRBJ1-5 | TRBV2 | . | TGTGCCAGCATCGCTACAGGGAAGGGTCAGCCCCAGCATTTT | CASIATGKGQPQHF
TRBD1 | TRBJ1-1 | TRBV18 | . | TGTGCCAGCTCACCGCAGACAGGGGGCACTGAAGCTTTCTTT | CASSPQTGGTEAFF
. | TRBJ1-2 | TRBV5-1 | few | TGCGCCAGCAGCCAGACAGCCCTCTATGGCTACACCTTC | CASSQTALYGYTF
TRBD2 | TRBJ2-3 | TRBV10-1 | . | TGCGCCAGCAGTGAGCAGATAGGACTAGCGGGGGAGGATACGCAGTATTTT | CASSEQIGLAGEDTQYF
. | TRBJ1-2 | TRBV7-9 | . | TGTGCCAGCAGCTTAAGGGGCAGCAGCCGAGCTAACTATGGCTACACCTTC | CASSLRGSSRANYGYTF
TRBD1 | TRBJ1-1 | TRBV9 | . | TGTGCCAGCAGCCCACGGGGACAGCAGAACACTGAAGCTTTCTTT | CASSPRGQQNTEAFF
TRBD1 | TRBJ2-2 | TRBV28 | . | TGTGCCAGCAGTGCCGGGACAGGCACCGGGGAGCTGTTTTTT | CASSAGTGTGELFF
. | TRBJ1-1 | TRBV19 | . | TGTGCCAGTAGTATACAGGGGCGGGCTGAAGCTTTCTTT | CASSIQGRAEAFF
. | TRBJ1-2 | TRBV19 | . | TGTGCCAGTAGTATACAGGGCGGTAACTATGGCTACACCTTC | CASSIQGGNYGYTF
. | TRBJ1-3 | TRBV30 | . | TGTGCCTGGAGTGTCAAGAGCAGGGGAAGTGGAAACACCATATATTTT | CAWSVKSRGSGNTIYF
. | TRBJ2-5 | TRBV28 | . | TGTGCCAGCAGTTTCCCGGAGGTGGCGGGGACCCAGTACTTC | CASSFPEVAGTQYF
TRBD1 | TRBJ1-2 | TRBV6-4 | few | TGTGCCAGCAGTGATACGGACAGGGGGTACGGCTACACCTTC | CASSDTDRGYGYTF
TRBD2 | TRBJ2-1 | TRBV15 | many | TGTGCCACCAGCAGGTGGACTAGCGGGAGCTCCTACAATGAGCAGTTCTTC | CATSRWTSGSSYNEQFF
. | TRBJ2-4 | TRBV15 | . | TGTGCCACCAGCAGCGATATCAGACGTACAGGGGCCAAAAACATTCAGTACTTC | CATSSDIRRTGAKNIQYF
. | TRBJ1-4 | TRBV12-5 | . | TGTGCTAGTGGTTTGCAACGGACAGCAACTAATGAAAAACTGTTTTTT | CASGLQRTATNEKLFF
. | TRBJ1-1 | TRBV18 | . | TGTGCCAGCTCACAAAGAGGACAGAACACTGAAGCTTTCTTT | CASSQRGQNTEAFF
. | TRBJ1-5 | TRBV6-8 | . | TGTGCCAGCAGGGTAACCGGGACGGAGGGAATAAGCAATCAGCCCCAGCATTTT | CASRVTGTEGISNQPQHF
. | TRBJ2-1 | TRBV21-1 | . | TGTGCCAGCAGCACACTAGCGGGGTTTTCCAATGAGCAGTTCTTC | CASSTLAGFSNEQFF
TRBD1 | TRBJ1-1 | TRBV3-1/TRBV3-2 | . | TGTGCCAGCAGCCAAGGAGGGGGCGCGGGGTACACTGAAGCTTTCTTT | CASSQGGGAGYTEAFF
TRBD2 | TRBJ2-3 | TRBV6-5 | . | TGTGCCAGCACCGTGGGACTAGCGCGCACAGATACGCAGTATTTT | CASTVGLARTDTQYF
TRBD1 | TRBJ2-5 | TRBV19 | once | TGTGCCAGTAGAGGACCGGGACAGTACCAAGAGACCCAGTACTTC | CASRGPGQYQETQYF
TRBD1 | TRBJ1-1 | TRBV5-4 | . | TGTGCCAGCACCTGGGACAGAGGGAACACTGAAGCTTTCTTT | CASTWDRGNTEAFF
TRBD1 | TRBJ1-2 | TRBV7-2 | . | TGTGCCAGCAGCGCCCCAGACAGGGGGCTAGGAGGCTACACCTTC | CASSAPDRGLGGYTF
. | TRBJ2-1 | TRBV10-3 | . | TGTGCCATCAGCGCAATAGCGGACAATGAGCAGTTCTTC | CAISAIADNEQFF
TRBD1 | TRBJ1-1 | TRBV7-3 | . | TGTGCCAGCAGAAGGACAGGGGCTGTTCCGAACACTGAAGCTTTCTTT | CASRRTGAVPNTEAFF
. | TRBJ2-6 | TRBV3-1/TRBV3-2 | . | TGTGCCAGCAGCGCAGGGCTCGTGAGCTCTGGGGCCAACGTCCTGACTTTC | CASSAGLVSSGANVLTF
. | TRBJ1-6 | TRBV6-5 | . | TGTGCCAGCTCCGGGAATTCACCCCTCCACTTT | CASSGNSPLHF
. | TRBJ2-5 | TRBV28 | . | TGTGCCAGCAGTTCCTTCGACAGGAAAGAGACCCAGTACTTC | CASSSFDRKETQYF
. | TRBJ2-1 | TRBV6-5 | few | TGTGCCAGCAGTTACTCGGGGGCCGGTGAGCAGTTCTTC | CASSYSGAGEQFF
TRBD1 | TRBJ1-2 | TRBV30 | . | TGTGCCTCCCGGACAGGGCCTAACTATGGCTACACCTTC | CASRTGPNYGYTF
TRBD1 | TRBJ1-2 | TRBV19 | . | TGTGCCAGTAGTTCCACCGGGACAGGGCATGGCTACACCTTC | CASSSTGTGHGYTF
. | TRBJ2-3 | TRBV24-1 | . | TGTGCCACCAGTGATTACGATGAGGTTACAGATACGCAGTATTTT | CATSDYDEVTDTQYF
. | TRBJ1-3 | TRBV4-1 | . | TGCGCCAGCAGCCAAGATCTGAGGGCGGGAGGAAACACCATATATTTT | CASSQDLRAGGNTIYF
TRBD2 | TRBJ2-5 | TRBV7-9 | . | TGTGCCAGCAGGCCAGCGGGGGGAGAGACCCAGTACTTC | CASRPAGGETQYF
. | TRBJ1-2 | TRBV29-1 | . | TGCAGCGTCCTGGTTCTAGAGGGAGGCTACACCTTC | CSVLVLEGGYTF
. | TRBJ1-1 | TRBV7-3 | once | TGTGCCAGCAGCAAGGGAGTAGACACTGAAGCTTTCTTT | CASSKGVDTEAFF
. | TRBJ1-2 | TRBV9 | . | TGTGCCAGCAGCGTGGGACTAGGCGGCTACACCTTC | CASSVGLGGYTF
. | TRBJ1-1 | TRBV7-9 | . | TGTGCCAGCAGCTTCGGGACTTATACTGAAGCTTTCTTT | CASSFGTYTEAFF
. | TRBJ2-5 | TRBV24-1 | few | TGTGCCACCAGTGAGTCCAAGGGGGGGGCAGAGACCCAGTACTTC | CATSESKGGAETQYF
. | TRBJ1-4 | TRBV5-1 | . | TGCGCCAGCAGTTTATCGACAGCTCCTAATGAAAAACTGTTTTTT | CASSLSTAPNEKLFF
. | TRBJ1-3 | TRBV7-3 | . | TGTGCCAGCAGCCCGTGGGGGGGGACTGGAAACACCATATATTTT | CASSPWGGTGNTIYF
. | TRBJ1-2 | TRBV5-5 | . | TGTGCCAGCAGCTTGGCGGAGGGTCGGGACTATGGCTACACCTTC | CASSLAEGRDYGYTF
. | TRBJ1-2 | TRBV5-6 | . | TGTGCCAGCAGCCAACGTTGGCAGGAGGGTGGCTACACCTTC | CASSQRWQEGGYTF
TRBD1 | TRBJ2-7 | TRBV29-1 | . | TGCAGCTTCCGACAGGGGCTCGAGCAGTACTTC | CSFRQGLEQYF
. | TRBJ2-5 | TRBV7-9 | . | TGTGCCAGCAGCTTGCAGGGCTTTGGAGAGACCCAGTACTTC | CASSLQGFGETQYF